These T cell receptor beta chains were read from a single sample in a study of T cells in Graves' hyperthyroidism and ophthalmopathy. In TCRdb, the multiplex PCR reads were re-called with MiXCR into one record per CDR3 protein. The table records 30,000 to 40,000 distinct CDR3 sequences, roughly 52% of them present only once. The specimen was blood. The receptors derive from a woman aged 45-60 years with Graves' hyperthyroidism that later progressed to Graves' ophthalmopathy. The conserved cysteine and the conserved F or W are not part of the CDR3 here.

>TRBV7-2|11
ASSLGGRTEAF
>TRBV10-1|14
ASSDLRGTKNTEAF
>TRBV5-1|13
ASSWTGPTSGELF
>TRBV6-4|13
ASSDGTSSYNEAF
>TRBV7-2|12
ASSLAQGARDYT
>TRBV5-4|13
ASRRLAEGGETQY
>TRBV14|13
ASSQRTSGYNEQF
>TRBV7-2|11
ASSLTRLETQY
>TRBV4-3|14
ASSFRRLWELETQY
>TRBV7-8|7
ASDETQY
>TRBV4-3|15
ASSQEPGGLSGNTIY
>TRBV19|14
ASSIGQGLRYTEAF
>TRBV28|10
ASSPNSAVST
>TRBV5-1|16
ASSLAGATQQGNYGYT
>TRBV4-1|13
ASSPEGQLGNTIY
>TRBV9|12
ASSVGEGATGYT
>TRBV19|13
ASSSLAGVVCEQY
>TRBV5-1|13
ASSKGWTSGEAIY
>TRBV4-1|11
ASSYDYTGELF
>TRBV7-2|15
ASSLALAGSSVDTQY
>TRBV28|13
ASSTSGTGWVGAF
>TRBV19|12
ARDPAGHNEKLF
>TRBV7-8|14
ASSLAPQGWQETQY
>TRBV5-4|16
ASSFFGQLPSAKNIQY
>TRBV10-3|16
AISDPSTSGRAPYEQY
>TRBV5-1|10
ASSLKRDTQY
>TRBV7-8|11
ASSLLGLGGYT
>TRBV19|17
ASSTSGLVSPFSYNEQF
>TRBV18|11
ASSPQGYNEQF
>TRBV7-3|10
ANSLRGETQY
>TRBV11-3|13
ASRDPGQDPNEQF
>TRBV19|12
ASKVREAAGEQY